Included here is one TCR beta chain sequence, with context. These data are taken from a study of blood T cell repertoires in COVID-19. With 1 base removed from V and 4 bases from J, the gap between germline ends came to 13 bases. The CDR3 runs to 15 residues. Per germline, CDR1 LGHDT and CDR2 YNNKEL (reference sequence). Here immunoSEQ multiplex PCR was the method, and the copy in TCRdb shows in-frame clones only, minus some. Of roughly 180,000 clones in the sample, 85% to 90% were seen once. The chain couples TRBV3-1 (or the pseudogene TRBV3-2) to TRBJ1-2; D gene unclear. The sequencing sample was made of PBMCs or T cells enriched from blood (not recorded which). The sequence came from a middle-aged man who had recovered from COVID-19. CDR3 protein: CASSQGSDSRYGYTF. DNA for the CDR3: TGTGCCAGCAGCCAAGGTTCAGACTCCCGCTATGGCTACACCTTC.